The rows below give T cell receptor beta chains drawn from one sample of a study of blood T cell repertoires in COVID-19. Generated by immunoSEQ multiplex PCR, the TCRdb table keeps only in-frame clones and is missing some. This sample has around 50,000 clones, with 89% found just once. Input material: peripheral blood. These receptor sequences come from a human donor in a cohort sampled during active COVID-19. The CDR3 runs from the conserved cysteine through the conserved F or W. The order of the fields is J gene, CDR3 length, clone size, D gene, V gene, CDR3 protein, CDR3 DNA. A D gene is named only where the DNA matches it firmly. Clone size is not always given. Where it is, it says once, few, many or a class for expanded clones.

TRBJ2-3,24,.,.,TRBV12-2,CASRLGASVTGTSGSREMHDTQYF,TGTGCAAGTCGCTTAGGGGCATCAGTAACCGGGACTAGCGGGTCCCGGGAAATGCACGATACGCAGTATTTT
TRBJ2-3,18,.,TRBD2,TRBV4-3,CASSQDRVTSGHTDTQYF,TGCGCCAGCAGCCAAGATCGTGTGACTAGCGGACACACAGATACGCAGTATTTT
TRBJ1-1,14,.,.,TRBV7-6,CASSLGQGIGEAFF,TGTGCCAGCAGCTTAGGCCAGGGAATAGGTGAAGCTTTCTTT
TRBJ1-1,15,.,TRBD1,TRBV7-6,CASSSRQGMNTEAFF,TGTGCCAGCAGCTCCCGACAGGGGATGAACACTGAAGCTTTCTTT
TRBJ1-1,15,.,TRBD1,TRBV3-1/TRBV3-2,CASSISRGHDTEAFF,TGTGCCAGCAGCATATCCAGGGGGCATGACACTGAAGCTTTCTTT
TRBJ2-7,15,.,.,TRBV7-9,CASSLGTAGLYEQYF,TGTGCCAGCAGCTTAGGTACGGCAGGGCTCTACGAGCAGTACTTC
TRBJ2-5,15,.,TRBD2,TRBV19,CATRMGGRYQETQYF,TGTGCCACCCGGATGGGCGGGAGGTACCAAGAGACCCAGTACTTC
TRBJ1-3,16,once,.,TRBV15,CATSRDLPGSGNTIYF,TGTGCCACCAGCAGAGATCTCCCAGGTTCTGGAAACACCATATATTTT
TRBJ2-1,15,.,TRBD2,TRBV2,CASLFMTSGGNEQFF,TGTGCCAGCCTCTTCATGACTAGCGGGGGTAATGAGCAGTTCTTC
TRBJ1-1,15,once,TRBD1,TRBV7-8,CASSRTGVMNTEAFF,TGTGCCAGCAGTCGCACAGGGGTCATGAACACTGAAGCTTTCTTT
TRBJ2-7,16,.,.,TRBV11-2,CASSLVAGAYPLEQYF,TGTGCCAGCAGCTTAGTGGCGGGGGCGTACCCCCTGGAGCAGTACTTC
TRBJ1-2,13,.,TRBD1,TRBV29-1,CSVRDSQVYGYTF,TGCAGCGTTCGGGACAGTCAAGTTTATGGCTACACCTTC
TRBJ1-1,17,.,.,TRBV6-1,CASSDGHGLSLNTEAFF,TGTGCCAGCAGTGACGGACACGGGCTGAGCCTGAACACTGAAGCTTTCTTT
TRBJ1-5,15,.,TRBD1,TRBV28,CASSPLTGGEQPQHF,TGTGCCAGCAGTCCGCTGACAGGGGGAGAACAGCCCCAGCATTTT
TRBJ2-3,15,once,TRBD2,TRBV7-7,CASSLTSGRTDTQYF,TGTGCTAGCAGCTTAACTAGCGGGAGGACAGATACGCAGTATTTT
TRBJ2-5,13,.,.,TRBV6-2/TRBV6-3,CASSYGSQETQYF,TGTGCCAGCAGTTACGGCAGTCAAGAGACCCAGTACTTC
TRBJ2-3,12,.,TRBD2,TRBV6-4,CASSPGGDTQYF,TGTGCCAGCAGTCCGGGGGGAGATACGCAGTATTTT
TRBJ2-3,13,.,TRBD2,TRBV4-3,CASSQDGAGGRNF,TGCGCCAGCAGCCAAGATGGAGCGGGGGGCCGGAATTTT
TRBJ1-5,15,.,TRBD1,TRBV10-3,CAISDGDRGNQPQHF,TGTGCCATCAGTGATGGGGACAGGGGAAATCAGCCCCAGCATTTT
TRBJ1-5,17,few,TRBD1,TRBV28,CASSRGTGGLRNQPQHF,TGTGCCAGCAGCCGCGGGACAGGGGGCTTGCGCAATCAGCCCCAGCATTTT
TRBJ2-5,14,.,.,TRBV29-1,CSVETNQGWETQYF,TGCAGCGTTGAGACGAACCAGGGATGGGAGACCCAGTACTTC
TRBJ2-3,15,.,TRBD2,TRBV28,CASSSLAGAPDTQYF,TGTGCCAGCAGTTCTCTAGCGGGAGCCCCAGATACGCAGTATTTT